A single sample gave rise to the 22 T cell receptor beta chains below, sequenced in a study of blood T cell repertoires in COVID-19. Here immunoSEQ multiplex PCR was the method, and the copy in TCRdb shows in-frame clones only, minus some. The table shows about 380,000 clones, with more than 75% occurring only once. The sequencing input was PBMCs or T cells enriched from blood (not recorded which). The receptors stem from a woman aged 18-30 years who had recovered from COVID-19.

This chain connects TRBV28 to TRBJ2-7, with TRBD1 matching over 9 bases. CDR3 length equals 15 residues. Germline assignment: CDR1 MDHEN and CDR2 SYDVKM. The V and J ends lost 3 bases and 4 bases, in that order; junction bases with no gene match: 7. CDR3 sequence reads: CASSFRDRDYYEQYF. DNA of the CDR3: TGTGCCAGCAGTTTCCGGGACAGGGATTATTACGAGCAGTACTTC. The full variable domain, with the rest looked up from reference TRBV28 and TRBJ2-7, is DVKVTQSSRYLVKRTGEKVFLECVQDMDHENMFWYRQDPGLGLRLIYFSYDVKMKEKGDIPEGYSVSREKKERFSLILESASTNQTSMYLCASSFRDRDYYEQYFGPGTRLTVT.

The V call is TRBV6-6, the J call TRBJ1-2; 10 bases map to TRBD1. With 8 bases clipped from V and 8 bases from J, the junction kept 8 bases outside the gene matches. CDR3 length equals 13 residues. Germline values: CDR1 MNHNY, CDR2 SVGAGI (reference sequence). The CDR3 sequence is CASGPDRGHGYTF. In DNA, the CDR3 is TGTGCCAGCGGACCTGACAGGGGGCACGGCTACACCTTC.

The chain couples TRBV6-5 to TRBJ1-1; D is uncertain. This CDR3 has 12 amino acids. Per the germline V gene, CDR1 is MNHEY and CDR2 is SVGAGI. The V and J ends lost 5 bases and 3 bases respectively, with 7 bases between them. Here the CDR3 DNA reads TGTGCCAGCAGTCGGTCGGACACTGAAGCTTTCTTT. Translation: CASSRSDTEAFF.

V is TRBV10-3 and J is TRBJ1-1; 8 nucleotides align to TRBD1. Per germline, CDR1 ENHRY and CDR2 SYGVKD. There are 15 residues in the CDR3. After removal of 9 bases from V and 0 bases from J, the junction contained 9 bases not matched to a gene. Here the CDR3 reads CAISSTGEVNTEAFF. The DNA for the CDR3 is TGTGCCATAAGCTCGACAGGGGAAGTGAACACTGAAGCTTTCTTT.

There are a few counts of this clone. This specimen includes other DNA sequences encoding the same CDR3. The chain combines TRBV5-1 with TRBJ2-1, with TRBD2 matching 13 bases. This CDR3 region has 16 residues. Unmatched junction bases numbered 4, after V lost 3 bases and J lost 4 bases. Germline V CDR1 and CDR2: SGHRS, YFSETQ. The CDR3 is CASSYRTSGGYNEQFF. The CDR3 DNA sequence: TGCGCCAGCAGCTACCGGACTAGCGGGGGTTACAATGAGCAGTTCTTC. Combining the CDR3 with reference TRBV5-1 and TRBJ2-1 gives the whole variable domain KAGVTQTPRYLIKTRGQQVTLSCSPISGHRSVSWYQQTPGQGLQFLFEYFSETQRNKGNFPGRFSGRQFSNSRSEMNVSTLELGDSALYLCASSYRTSGGYNEQFFGPGTRLTVL.

This clone was detected only once. The CDR3: CASSADGTSGVLYNEQFF. In DNA, the CDR3 is TGTGCCAGCAGCGCGGATGGGACTAGCGGGGTCCTTTACAATGAGCAGTTCTTC. This chain connects TRBV9 to TRBJ2-1; 13 positions agree with TRBD2. Germline trimming cut 3 bases from V and 4 bases from J; bases unmatched to any gene: 10. Germline assignment: CDR1 SGDLS and CDR2 YYNGEE. There are 18 residues in the CDR3.

Only a few counts were recorded for this clone. This rearrangement joins TRBV9 to TRBJ1-6; 7 bases fit TRBD1. Germline lookup yields CDR1 SGDLS and CDR2 YYNGEE. V gave up 4 bases and J gave up 5 bases; unmatched junction bases: 6. The CDR3 runs to 15 residues. The CDR3 sequence: CASSPRQGHNSPLHF. CDR3 in DNA: TGTGCCAGCAGCCCACGACAGGGTCATAATTCACCCCTCCACTTT.

This clone has only a few counts. The chain has TRBV11-2 and TRBJ1-1; no clear D. The V gene's germline CDR1 is SGHAT and CDR2 FQNNGV. Trimming removed 0 bases at V and 4 bases at J, with 6 bases between. This CDR3 spans 13 amino acids. CDR3 loop: CASSLDTGTEAFF. The CDR3 DNA is TGTGCCAGCAGCTTAGATACGGGCACTGAAGCTTTCTTT.

V and J are TRBV9 and TRBJ1-2; TRBD1 might be the D (6 bases). Germline V gives CDR1 SGDLS, CDR2 YYNGEE. This CDR3 has 17 amino acids. Trimming left V 0 bases short and J 1 base short, with 16 bases between. The CDR3 here is CASSVGGPDYFNYGYTF. In DNA form, the CDR3 reads TGTGCCAGCAGCGTAGGGGGGCCCGACTATTTTAACTATGGCTACACCTTC.

This CDR3 is CASSYQPGFPGNTIYF. CDR3 in DNA: TGTGCCAGCAGTTACCAACCGGGGTTCCCTGGAAACACCATATATTTT. The chain joins TRBV6-2 or TRBV6-3 to TRBJ1-3, with D hard to call. Trimming removed 2 bases at V and 2 bases at J, with 13 bases between. Per germline, CDR1 MNHEY and CDR2 SVGEGT. The CDR3 is 16 amino acids.

This chain joins TRBV2 and TRBJ2-3; no reliable D call. Trimming left V 3 bases short and J 2 bases short, with 12 bases between. The CDR3 is 15 amino acids. Germline V gene lookup returns CDR1 SNHLY and CDR2 FYNNEI. Here the CDR3 DNA reads TGTGCCAGCAGTGATAATGGCCTTCCCACAGATACGCAGTATTTT. Its protein is CASSDNGLPTDTQYF.

The genes are TRBV2 and TRBJ2-7; D remains unclear. Trimming shortened V by 3 bases and J by 6 bases, and 15 bases separated the two germline ends. Germline V gives CDR1 SNHLY, CDR2 FYNNEI. The CDR3 spans 14 residues. The CDR3 region has the DNA TGTGCCAGCAGTGAGTACCAACCCAGAGGCGAGCAGTACTTC. This gives the protein CASSEYQPRGEQYF.

The chain recombines TRBV27 with TRBJ1-5, with 10 bases fitting TRBD1. The junction had 7 bases not matched to a gene; V was cut back by 8 bases and J by 3 bases. The CDR3 is 15 amino acids. CDR1 and CDR2 from the germline V gene are MNHEY and SMNVEV (reference sequence). The CDR3 DNA is TGTGCCAGCGGGGGAGGGACAGGGGCCAATCAGCCCCAGCATTTT. This codes for CASGGGTGANQPQHF.

J is TRBJ1-2 and V is TRBV28, with a tentative D call TRBD1 (5 bases). CDR3 length: 16 amino acids. Germline CDR1 MDHEN, CDR2 SYDVKM. Trimming took off 5 bases at V and 2 bases at J, with 18 bases between the two ends. This CDR3 reads CASSPWDSKANYGYTF. The CDR3, as DNA: TGTGCCAGCAGTCCATGGGACTCCAAGGCAAACTATGGCTACACCTTC.

The chain is built from TRBV4-3 and TRBJ2-5; TRBD1 might be the D (6 bases). Germline loops: CDR1 LGHNA, CDR2 YSLEER. V lost 1 base and J lost 2, with 11 bases in between. This CDR3 is built from 15 residues. In DNA form, the CDR3 reads TGCGCCAGCAGCCAAGGAGTAGGACAGCAAGAGACCCAGTACTTC. It specifies CASSQGVGQQETQYF.

This clone appeared once. The chain joins TRBV3-1 (or the pseudogene TRBV3-2) to TRBJ1-6; possibly TRBD1 for D (6 bases). V lost 3 bases, J lost 8 bases, and 11 bases lay in between. The CDR3 is 14 residues long. Germline CDR1 LGHDT, CDR2 YNNKEL (reference sequence). The CDR3 DNA sequence: TGTGCCAGCAGCCACTCACAGGGATATTCACCCCTCCACTTT. Translated: CASSHSQGYSPLHF.

The rearrangement links TRBV10-1 to TRBJ2-7; a weak D match, TRBD2 (5 bases). V was shortened by 5 bases and J by 12 bases, with 11 bases between the two germline ends. This CDR3 is built from 10 residues. The germline V gene encodes CDR1 WNHNN and CDR2 SYGVQD (reference sequence). This CDR3 reads CASSYRGRYF. CDR3 bases: TGCGCCAGCAGTTATAGAGGGAGGTACTTC.

This chain uses TRBV7-2 with TRBJ2-3, with D perhaps matching TRBD2 (5 bases). The length of the CDR3 is 16 residues. V was trimmed by 0 bases and J by 3 bases, leaving 13 bases between them. CDR1 SGHTA and CDR2 FQGNSA come from the germline V gene. The CDR3 sequence is CASSLAGAGGTDTQYF. The DNA for the CDR3 is TGTGCCAGCAGCTTAGCCGGTGCGGGTGGTACAGATACGCAGTATTTT.

The chain combines TRBV5-1 with TRBJ1-1; the D is unclear. Germline CDR1 and CDR2: SGHRS and YFSETQ. CDR3 size: 14 residues. V shed 4 bases and J shed 1 base, with 11 bases lying between them. DNA of the CDR3: TGCGCCAGCAGCGGAATCGGGGAGAACACTGAAGCTTTCTTT. It is translated as CASSGIGENTEAFF.

The genes are TRBV11-2 and TRBJ2-7, with D unclear. In germline, CDR1 is SGHAT, CDR2 FQNNGV. Trimming removed 3 bases from V and 2 bases from J, with 14 bases in between. CDR3 size: 15 residues. The CDR3 DNA reads TGTGCCAGCAGCTTTACCCAGGATAGTGCCTACGAGCAGTACTTC. Its translation is CASSFTQDSAYEQYF.

V and J are TRBV2 and TRBJ2-2, with D unresolved. The CDR3 runs to 14 residues. The germline gives CDR1 SNHLY, CDR2 FYNNEI. V lost 2 bases, J lost 6 bases, and 10 bases lay in between. The CDR3 region has the DNA TGTGCCAGCAGTGAAAACCTCCGGGCCGGGGAGCTGTTTTTT. Translating gives CASSENLRAGELFF.

This rearrangement joins TRBV19 to TRBJ2-2; 15 positions match TRBD2. The CDR3 runs 18 residues. Germline trimming cut 5 bases from V and 3 bases from J; bases unmatched to any gene: 7. CDR1 and CDR2 (germline): LNHDA, SQIVND (reference sequence). The DNA of the CDR3 is TGTGCCAGTAGTTTGAGGACTAGCGGGGGGGCCTACACCGGGGAGCTGTTTTTT. Translation: CASSLRTSGGAYTGELFF.